The 14 T cell receptor beta chains reported below all come from one sample, sequenced in a study of vaccination and CD4 T cells after COVID-19. Stated treatment: roughly ten-day PBMC culture with coronavirus spike peptide pools or control peptides (ViraFEST assay). The Oncomine TCR Beta short-read assay was applied to DNA of cultured CD4+ T cells. TCRdb re-called the PCR reads through MiXCR, storing one row per CDR3 protein. Among about 14,000 distinct CDR3 sequences listed, about 50% were seen once. These receptors have no known antigen. The specimen was CD4+ T cells from blood, cultured in vitro. Every receptor here comes from a human donor who had recovered from COVID-19.

This clonotype was seen a few times. The CDR3 spells CASSKGIGETQYF. The CDR3 nucleotides read TGTGCCAGCAGCAAGGGGATTGGGGAGACCCAGTACTTC. V and J are TRBV6-2 or TRBV6-3 and TRBJ2-5; weak D call: TRBD1 (5 bases). The germline V gene encodes CDR1 MNHEY and CDR2 SVGEGT. The CDR3 has 13 amino acids. The germline V and J ends were trimmed by 6 bases and 5 bases, with 13 bases remaining between them.

This chain links TRBV28 with TRBJ1-2; 11 nucleotides agree with TRBD1. Trimming took 7 bases from V and 7 from J; bases not matched to a gene: 17. CDR3 size: 17 residues. CDR1 MDHEN and CDR2 SYDVKM come from the germline V gene. The DNA of the CDR3 is TGTGCCAGCACCTGGACAGGGGGCTTTATTTGGGAGGTTGGCTACACCTTC. Its translation: CASTWTGGFIWEVGYTF.

This clonotype has just one count. The V gene is TRBV20-1, the J gene TRBJ2-1; 8 nucleotides line up with TRBD2. In germline, CDR1 is DFQATT, CDR2 SNEGSKA (reference sequence). V lost 3 bases, J lost 6 bases, and 10 bases stayed unmatched. The CDR3 runs to 15 residues. The CDR3 is CSASLPGLGSNEQFF. CDR3 in DNA: TGCAGTGCTAGTTTACCGGGACTAGGCTCCAATGAGCAGTTCTTC.

The chain recombines TRBV30 with TRBJ2-3; 9 positions match TRBD2. Unmatched junction bases numbered 12, after V lost 5 bases and J lost 0 bases. The CDR3 is 17 amino acids. Germline CDR1 and CDR2: GTSNPN and SVGIG (reference sequence). CDR3 coding DNA: TGTGCCTGGGTTTTCAAGGCTAGCGGGATAAGCACAGATACGCAGTATTTT. Translating it yields CAWVFKASGISTDTQYF.

The rearrangement uses TRBV20-1 and TRBJ2-3, with D perhaps being TRBD1 or TRBD2 (5 bases each). This CDR3 has 15 residues. Germline loops: CDR1 DFQATT, CDR2 SNEGSKA (reference sequence). V lost 4 bases to trimming and J lost 1 base, with 15 bases between them. This CDR3 is CSAKPTGPRTDTQYF. The CDR3 DNA follows: TGCAGTGCTAAGCCAACGGGACCGCGCACAGATACGCAGTATTTT.

Only a few counts were recorded for this clonotype. The chain couples TRBV19 to TRBJ1-1, with 10 bases identical to TRBD1. Trimming cost V 10 bases and J 1 base; bases outside gene matches: 6. The CDR3 contains 14 residues. Germline V gene sequence: CDR1 LNHDA, CDR2 SQIVND (reference sequence). The DNA of the CDR3 is TGTGCCACCTGGGACAGGGGCCGGAACACTGAAGCTTTCTTT. This codes for CATWDRGRNTEAFF.

This clonotype occurred a few times. The V and J genes are TRBV20-1 and TRBJ1-1; the D gene is possibly TRBD1 (5 bases). V lost 2 bases, J lost 6 bases, and 13 bases lay in between. This CDR3 comprises 13 residues. Germline V CDR1 and CDR2: DFQATT, SNEGSKA (reference sequence). The CDR3 bases are TGCAGTGCTAGATCTACGAGGGACGCTGAAGCTTTCTTT. The encoded protein is CSARSTRDAEAFF.

V is TRBV19 and J is TRBJ2-4; 8 bases fit TRBD2. The V and J ends lost 6 bases and 9 bases, in that order; junction bases with no gene match: 7. This CDR3 spans 13 amino acids. Germline V gene data show CDR1 as LNHDA and CDR2 as SQIVND (reference sequence). The CDR3 DNA follows: TGTGCCAGTAGCGAGGGACTAGATGGCATTCAGTACTTC. Its translation is CASSEGLDGIQYF.

The chain is built from TRBV20-1 and TRBJ1-1; D is ambiguous. CDR1 DFQATT and CDR2 SNEGSKA come from the germline V gene (reference sequence). The V and J ends lost 0 bases and 1 base respectively, with 9 bases between them. The CDR3 sequence is 14 residues long. CDR3 nucleotide sequence: TGCAGTGCTAGAGAGGGTTCAGGGAACACTGAAGCTTTCTTT. This encodes CSAREGSGNTEAFF.

The chain joins TRBV2 to TRBJ1-2; no clear D. Trimming took 6 bases from V and 8 from J, leaving 19 bases between them. The germline gives CDR1 SNHLY, CDR2 FYNNEI. This CDR3 spans 14 amino acids. CDR3 coding DNA: TGTGCCAGCAGAGAGGACCTCTCATCGAGGGGCTACACCTTC. Its protein is CASREDLSSRGYTF.

The chain couples TRBV28 to TRBJ1-2; 7 positions match TRBD1. The germline V gene encodes CDR1 MDHEN and CDR2 SYDVKM. V shed 5 bases and J 4 bases; nucleotides not matched to a gene: 13. The length of the CDR3 is 16 residues. The CDR3 protein is CASSPSSRGEGYGYTF. The DNA of the CDR3 is TGTGCCAGCAGTCCCTCATCCAGGGGGGAAGGCTATGGCTACACCTTC.

This clonotype has only a few counts. The CDR3 protein is CASSSGTGTHLFF. CDR3 nucleotides: TGTGCCAGCAGCTCCGGGACAGGAACCCATCTGTTTTTT. This chain connects TRBV7-2 to TRBJ1-4; TRBD1 matches at 8 bases. The CDR3 extends over 13 amino acids. Germline V gives CDR1 SGHTA, CDR2 FQGNSA. Trimming cost V 4 bases and J 14 bases; bases outside gene matches: 9.

The chain links TRBV2 to TRBJ2-1, with D uncertain. The CDR3 runs 15 residues. Germline V CDR1 and CDR2: SNHLY, FYNNEI. Trimming stripped 2 bases from V and 0 bases from J, with 8 bases between. The CDR3 loop reads CASSESESSYNEQFF. For the CDR3, the DNA is TGTGCCAGCAGTGAATCAGAGAGCTCCTACAATGAGCAGTTCTTC.

CDR3 protein: CASSSSGGNDNEQFF. CDR3 sequence (DNA): TGTGCCAGCAGTTCATCGGGAGGCAACGACAATGAGCAGTTCTTC. V and J are TRBV28 and TRBJ2-1; 7 bases agree with TRBD2. Germline-derived CDR1 and CDR2 are MDHEN and SYDVKM. The length of the CDR3 is 15 residues. The V and J ends lost 4 bases and 5 bases, in that order; junction bases with no gene match: 8.